This TCR beta chain was recovered during a study of control samples from healthy donors and cancer patients. Sequencing was performed with immunoSEQ multiplex PCR; in TCRdb, only in-frame clones are kept and a portion is missing. In the table there are some 71,000 clones, 90% of which are singletons. Germline CDR1 SGHRS, CDR2 YFSETQ. With 6 bases removed from V and 0 bases from J, the gap between germline ends came to 16 bases. The CDR3 loop spans 15 amino acids. This clone was seen only once. The chain carries TRBV5-1 and TRBJ2-7; D might be TRBD2 (6 bases). Sequenced input: PBMCs. The receptor was derived from a woman between 45 and 65 years old with colorectal cancer. The CDR3 reads CASTPGAVRSYEQYF. The CDR3 coding sequence is TGCGCCAGCACCCCGGGAGCGGTCCGCTCCTACGAGCAGTACTTC.